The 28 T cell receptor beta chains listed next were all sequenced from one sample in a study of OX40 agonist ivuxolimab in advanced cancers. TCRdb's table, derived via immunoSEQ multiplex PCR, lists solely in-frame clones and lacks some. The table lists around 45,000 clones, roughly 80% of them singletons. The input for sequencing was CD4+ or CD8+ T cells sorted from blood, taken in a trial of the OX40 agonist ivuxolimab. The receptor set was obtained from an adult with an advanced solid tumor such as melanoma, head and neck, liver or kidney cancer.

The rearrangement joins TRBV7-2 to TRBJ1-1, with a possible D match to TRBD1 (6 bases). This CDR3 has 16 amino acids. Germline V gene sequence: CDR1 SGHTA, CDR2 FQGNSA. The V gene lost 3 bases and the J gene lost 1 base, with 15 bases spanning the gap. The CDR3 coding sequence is TGTGCCAGCAGCTTGGACCGGGGGGCAGCGAACACTGAAGCTTTCTTT. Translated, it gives CASSLDRGAANTEAFF.

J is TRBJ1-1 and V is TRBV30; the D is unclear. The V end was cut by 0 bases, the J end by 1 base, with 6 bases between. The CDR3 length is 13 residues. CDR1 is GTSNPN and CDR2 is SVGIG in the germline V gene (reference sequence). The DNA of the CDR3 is TGTGCCTGGAGTGTACTAGAGAACACTGAAGCTTTCTTT. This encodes CAWSVLENTEAFF.

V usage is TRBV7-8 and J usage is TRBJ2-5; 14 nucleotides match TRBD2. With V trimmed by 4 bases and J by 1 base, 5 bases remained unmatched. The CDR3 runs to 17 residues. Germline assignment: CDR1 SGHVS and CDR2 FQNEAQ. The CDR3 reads CASSSGLAGGPQETQYF. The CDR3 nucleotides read TGTGCCAGCAGCTCTGGACTAGCGGGAGGCCCCCAAGAGACCCAGTACTTC.

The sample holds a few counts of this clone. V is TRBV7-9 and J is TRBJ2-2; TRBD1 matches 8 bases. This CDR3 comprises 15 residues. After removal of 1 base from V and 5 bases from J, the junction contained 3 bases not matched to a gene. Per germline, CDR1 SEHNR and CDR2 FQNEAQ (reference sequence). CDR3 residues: CASSLEQGVTGELFF. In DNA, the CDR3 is TGTGCCAGCAGCTTAGAACAGGGGGTGACCGGGGAGCTGTTTTTT.

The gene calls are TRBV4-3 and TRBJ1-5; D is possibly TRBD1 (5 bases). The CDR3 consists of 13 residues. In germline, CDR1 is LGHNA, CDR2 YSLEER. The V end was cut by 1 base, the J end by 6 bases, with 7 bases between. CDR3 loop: CASSQGGGQPQHF. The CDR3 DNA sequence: TGCGCCAGCAGCCAAGGGGGCGGTCAGCCCCAGCATTTT.

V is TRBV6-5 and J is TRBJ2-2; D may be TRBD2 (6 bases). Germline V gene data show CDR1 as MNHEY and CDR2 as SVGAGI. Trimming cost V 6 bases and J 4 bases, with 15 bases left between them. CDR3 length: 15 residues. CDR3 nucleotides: TGTGCCAGCAGCCCACCGGGACTTCTCACCGGGGAGCTGTTTTTT. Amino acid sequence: CASSPPGLLTGELFF.

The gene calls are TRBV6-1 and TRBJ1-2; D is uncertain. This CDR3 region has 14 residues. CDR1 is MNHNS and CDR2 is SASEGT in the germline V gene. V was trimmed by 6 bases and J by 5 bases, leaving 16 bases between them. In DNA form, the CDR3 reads TGTGCCAGCAGATACAGAGAAGCACCTTATGGCTACACCTTC. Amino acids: CASRYREAPYGYTF.

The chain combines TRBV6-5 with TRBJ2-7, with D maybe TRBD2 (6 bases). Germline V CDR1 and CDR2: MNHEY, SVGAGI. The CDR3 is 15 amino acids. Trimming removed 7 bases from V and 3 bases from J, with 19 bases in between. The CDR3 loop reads CASNPAGIGGYEQYF. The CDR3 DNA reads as TGTGCCAGCAACCCAGCCGGGATCGGGGGCTACGAGCAGTACTTC.

CDR3 protein: CSATGTVTYEQYF. The CDR3, as DNA: TGCAGCGCAACCGGGACAGTAACCTACGAGCAGTACTTC. The V gene is TRBV29-1, the J gene TRBJ2-7; 7 bases match TRBD1. The CDR3 contains 13 residues. V was clipped by 7 bases and J by 2 bases; unmatched bases: 8. Germline V gene data show CDR1 as SQVTM and CDR2 as ANQGSEA.

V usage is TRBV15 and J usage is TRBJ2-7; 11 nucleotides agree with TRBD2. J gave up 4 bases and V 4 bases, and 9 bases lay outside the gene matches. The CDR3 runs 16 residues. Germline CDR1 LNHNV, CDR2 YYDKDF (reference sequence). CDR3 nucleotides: TGTGCCACCAGCATAAGTAGGGCTAGCGGGAGGTACGAGCAGTACTTC. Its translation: CATSISRASGRYEQYF.

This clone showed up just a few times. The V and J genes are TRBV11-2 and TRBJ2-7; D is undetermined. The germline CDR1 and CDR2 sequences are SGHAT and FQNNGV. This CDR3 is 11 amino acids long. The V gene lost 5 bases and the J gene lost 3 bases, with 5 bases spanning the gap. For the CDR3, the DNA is TGTGCCAGCAGCATTTTCTACGAGCAGTACTTC. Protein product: CASSIFYEQYF.

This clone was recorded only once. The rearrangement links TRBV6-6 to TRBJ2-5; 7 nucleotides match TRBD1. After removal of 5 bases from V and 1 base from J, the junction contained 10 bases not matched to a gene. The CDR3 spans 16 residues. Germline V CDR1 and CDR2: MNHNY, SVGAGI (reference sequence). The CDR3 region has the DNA TGTGCCAGCAGTCGAACAGGGGCCCTAACCCAAGAGACCCAGTACTTC. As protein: CASSRTGALTQETQYF.

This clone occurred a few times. The CDR3 nucleotides read TGCGCCAGCAGCGGGACGGCGGGAGTGGGGAACAATGAGCAGTTCTTC. It codes for CASSGTAGVGNNEQFF. The chain carries TRBV5-1 and TRBJ2-1; 7 bases match TRBD2. Germline loops: CDR1 SGHRS, CDR2 YFSETQ. This CDR3 has 16 amino acids. The trim removed 4 bases at V and 5 bases at J, leaving 12 bases unmatched.

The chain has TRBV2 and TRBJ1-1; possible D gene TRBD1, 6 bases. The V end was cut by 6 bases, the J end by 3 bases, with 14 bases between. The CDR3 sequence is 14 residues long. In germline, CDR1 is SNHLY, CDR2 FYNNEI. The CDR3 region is CASRYREGDTEAFF. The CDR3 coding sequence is TGTGCCAGCAGATACAGGGAGGGCGACACTGAAGCTTTCTTT.

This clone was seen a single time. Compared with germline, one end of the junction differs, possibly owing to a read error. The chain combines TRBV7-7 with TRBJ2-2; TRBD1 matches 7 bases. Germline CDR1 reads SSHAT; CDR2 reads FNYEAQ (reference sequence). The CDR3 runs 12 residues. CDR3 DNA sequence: TGTGCTAGCAGCTACAGGGGCGGGGAGCTGTTTTTT. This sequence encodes CASSYRGGELFF. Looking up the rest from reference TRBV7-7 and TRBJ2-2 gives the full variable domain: GAGVSQSPRYKVTKRGQDVTLRCDPISSHATLYWYQQALGQGPEFLTYFNYEAQPDKSGLPSDRFSAERPEGSISTLTIQRTEQRDSAMYRCASSYRGGELFFGEGSRLTVL.

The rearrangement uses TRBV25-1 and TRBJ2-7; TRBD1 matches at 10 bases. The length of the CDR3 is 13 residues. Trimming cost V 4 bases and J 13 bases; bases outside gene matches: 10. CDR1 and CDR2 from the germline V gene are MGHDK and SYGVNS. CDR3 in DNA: TGTGCCAGCAGTGCCCGGGACAGGGGTCCCCCTTACTTC. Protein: CASSARDRGPPYF.

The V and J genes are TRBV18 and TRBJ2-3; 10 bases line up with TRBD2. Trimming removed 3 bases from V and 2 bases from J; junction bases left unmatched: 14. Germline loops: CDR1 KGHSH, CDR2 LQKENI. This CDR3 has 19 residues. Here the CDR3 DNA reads TGTGCCAGCTCACCCCGGGGACGGCCTACTAGCGGGAACACAGATACGCAGTATTTT. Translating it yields CASSPRGRPTSGNTDTQYF.

Here the CDR3 DNA reads TGTGCCAGCAGCCAATTCCCGGGACTAGCGGGAGTCGATGAGCAGTTCTTC. It yields the protein CASSQFPGLAGVDEQFF. The V call is TRBV14, the J call TRBJ2-1, with TRBD2 matching over 14 bases. The trim removed 2 bases at V and 8 bases at J, leaving 8 bases unmatched. This CDR3 spans 17 amino acids. Germline V lookup: CDR1 SGHDN, CDR2 FVKESK.

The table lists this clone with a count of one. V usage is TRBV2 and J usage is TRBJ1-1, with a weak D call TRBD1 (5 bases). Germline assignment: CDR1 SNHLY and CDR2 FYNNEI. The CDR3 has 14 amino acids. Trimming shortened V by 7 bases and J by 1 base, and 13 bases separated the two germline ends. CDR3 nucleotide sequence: TGTGCCAGCACCTTATATGGGGGGAACACTGAAGCTTTCTTT. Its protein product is CASTLYGGNTEAFF.

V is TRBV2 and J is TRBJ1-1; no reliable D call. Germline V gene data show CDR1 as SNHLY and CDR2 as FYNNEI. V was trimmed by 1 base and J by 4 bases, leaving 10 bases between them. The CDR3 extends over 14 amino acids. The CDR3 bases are TGTGCCAGCAGTGAAGGGGGTCCCCGCACTGAAGCTTTCTTT. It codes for CASSEGGPRTEAFF.

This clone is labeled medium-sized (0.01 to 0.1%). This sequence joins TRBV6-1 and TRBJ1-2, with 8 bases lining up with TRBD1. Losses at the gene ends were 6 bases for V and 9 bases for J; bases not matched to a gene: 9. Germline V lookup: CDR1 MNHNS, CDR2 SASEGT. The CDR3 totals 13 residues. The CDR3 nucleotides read TGTGCCAGCAGCTATGGACAGGGTGCGAGCTACACCTTC. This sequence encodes CASSYGQGASYTF.

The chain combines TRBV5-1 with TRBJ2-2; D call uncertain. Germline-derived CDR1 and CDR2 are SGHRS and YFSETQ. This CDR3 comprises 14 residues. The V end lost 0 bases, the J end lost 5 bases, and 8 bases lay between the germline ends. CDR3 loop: CASSLGTQTGELFF. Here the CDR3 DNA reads TGCGCCAGCAGCTTGGGGACCCAAACCGGGGAGCTGTTTTTT. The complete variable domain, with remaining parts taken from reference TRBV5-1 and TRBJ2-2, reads KAGVTQTPRYLIKTRGQQVTLSCSPISGHRSVSWYQQTPGQGLQFLFEYFSETQRNKGNFPGRFSGRQFSNSRSEMNVSTLELGDSALYLCASSLGTQTGELFFGEGSRLTVL.

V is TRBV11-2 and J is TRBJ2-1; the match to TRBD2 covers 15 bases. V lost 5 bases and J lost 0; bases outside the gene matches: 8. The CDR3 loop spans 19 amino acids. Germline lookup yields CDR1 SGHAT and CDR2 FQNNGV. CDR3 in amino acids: CASSGRRTSGRGSYNEQFF. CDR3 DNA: TGTGCCAGCAGCGGGCGCCGGACTAGCGGGAGGGGCTCCTACAATGAGCAGTTCTTC.

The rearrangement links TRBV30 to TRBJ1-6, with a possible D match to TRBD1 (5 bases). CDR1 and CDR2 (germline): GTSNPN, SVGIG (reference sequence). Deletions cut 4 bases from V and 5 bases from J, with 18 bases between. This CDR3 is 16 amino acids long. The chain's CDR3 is CAWTPLGGGNNSPLHF. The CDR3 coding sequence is TGTGCCTGGACCCCCCTCGGGGGAGGGAATAATTCACCCCTCCACTTT.

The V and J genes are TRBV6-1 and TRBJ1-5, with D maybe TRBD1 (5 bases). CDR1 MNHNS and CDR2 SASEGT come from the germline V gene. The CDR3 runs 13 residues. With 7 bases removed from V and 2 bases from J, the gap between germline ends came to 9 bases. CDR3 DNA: TGTGCCAGCAATGGGGCTGGCAATCAGCCCCAGCATTTT. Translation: CASNGAGNQPQHF.

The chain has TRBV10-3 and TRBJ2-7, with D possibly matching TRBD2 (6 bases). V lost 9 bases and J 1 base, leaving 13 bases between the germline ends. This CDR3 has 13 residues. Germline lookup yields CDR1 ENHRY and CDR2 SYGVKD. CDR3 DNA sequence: TGTGCCATTCGCGGGACTTCGTCCTACGAGCAGTACTTC. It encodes CAIRGTSSYEQYF.

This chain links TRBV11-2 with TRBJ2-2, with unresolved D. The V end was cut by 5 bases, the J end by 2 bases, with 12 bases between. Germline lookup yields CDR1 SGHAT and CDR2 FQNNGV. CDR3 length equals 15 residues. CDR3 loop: CASSPPGLNTGELFF. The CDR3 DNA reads TGTGCCAGCAGCCCCCCTGGGCTTAACACCGGGGAGCTGTTTTTT.

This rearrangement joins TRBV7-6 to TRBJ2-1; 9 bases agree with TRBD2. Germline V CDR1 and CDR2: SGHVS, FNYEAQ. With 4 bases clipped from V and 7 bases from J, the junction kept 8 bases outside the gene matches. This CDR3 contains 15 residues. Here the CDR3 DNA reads TGTGCCAGCAGCTCCCCGGCGGGGGGGGCGAATGAGCAGTTCTTC. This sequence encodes CASSSPAGGANEQFF.